These 22 T cell receptor beta chains share one sample of origin, sequenced in a study of T-cell memory formation after mild COVID-19. MiXCR was run by TCRdb on the 5' RACE reads, yielding one entry per CDR3 protein. The sample includes 40,000 to 60,000 distinct CDR3 sequences, around 7% of them seen just once. Specimen: PBMCs or a T cell subset sorted from them (not recorded which). All receptors come from a young man who had mild COVID-19 (a few samples of this study predate the infection). Cell type and time point are not known.

This clonotype was counted a few times. The V and J genes are TRBV29-1 and TRBJ1-5, with D perhaps TRBD1 (5 bases). CDR1 is SQVTM and CDR2 is ANQGSEA in the germline V gene. The CDR3 covers 12 residues. Between the trimmed V and J ends, which lost 4 bases and 5 bases, there was a span of 9 bases. In nucleotides, the CDR3 is TGCAGCGTTGCAGGGAAGGATCAGCCCCAGCATTTT. Protein product: CSVAGKDQPQHF.

This chain uses TRBV10-3 with TRBJ1-2; TRBD1 might be the D (6 bases). Germline V lookup: CDR1 ENHRY, CDR2 SYGVKD. This CDR3 region has 13 residues. V lost 3 bases and J 2 bases, leaving 7 bases between the germline ends. CDR3 amino acids: CAISEGGNYGYTF. DNA of the CDR3: TGTGCCATCAGTGAAGGGGGGAACTATGGCTACACCTTC.

The V and J genes are TRBV6-6 and TRBJ1-1; D gene unclear. The V and J ends lost 5 bases and 11 bases respectively, with 12 bases between them. This CDR3 is 11 amino acids long. Germline V CDR1 and CDR2: MNHNY, SVGAGI (reference sequence). This CDR3 reads CASSQPFGAFF. CDR3 nucleotides: TGTGCCAGCAGTCAGCCTTTTGGGGCTTTCTTT.

This clonotype was seen ten or more times. The J gene is TRBJ1-2, the V gene TRBV7-8; 8 positions match TRBD1. V lost 4 bases, J lost 4 bases, and 8 bases stayed unmatched. Germline V gene data show CDR1 as SGHVS and CDR2 as FQNEAQ. CDR3 length: 15 amino acids. The CDR3 DNA sequence: TGTGCCAGCAGCTGGGACAGGTACCCTGGCTATGGCTACACCTTC. This translates into CASSWDRYPGYGYTF.

This clonotype was counted ten times or more. This sequence joins TRBV12-3 or TRBV12-4 and TRBJ2-7; 7 bases map to TRBD1. This CDR3 has 13 residues. The V and J ends lost 6 bases and 1 base, in that order; junction bases with no gene match: 3. The CDR3 protein is CASSPGGSYEQYF. CDR3 coding DNA: TGTGCCAGCAGCCCAGGGGGTTCCTACGAGCAGTACTTC.

This clonotype was recorded many times. This chain connects TRBV12-3 or TRBV12-4 to TRBJ2-7; 7 bases are shared with TRBD1. The CDR3 length is 14 residues. Unmatched junction bases numbered 13, after V lost 9 bases and J lost 5 bases. CDR3 DNA sequence: TGTGCCAGATCTGACTCCGACAGGGCCAACGAGCAGTACGTC. This encodes CARSDSDRANEQYV.

The J gene is TRBJ1-6, the V gene TRBV7-2; D is undetermined. Germline CDR1 is SGHTA and CDR2 is FQGNSA. Trimming left V 5 bases short and J 3 bases short, with 11 bases between. The CDR3 totals 15 residues. CDR3 nucleotide sequence: TGTGCCAGCAGCCCCGGGTGGGGCTATAATTCACCCCTCCACTTT. It yields the protein CASSPGWGYNSPLHF.

This clonotype was observed at least ten times. For the CDR3, the DNA is TGCGCCAGCAGGGGGGACGGCTACTTCTCTGGGGCCAACGTCCTGACTTTC. Its translation: CASRGDGYFSGANVLTF. The genes are TRBV4-1 and TRBJ2-6; D could derive from TRBD1 or TRBD2 (5 bases each). The CDR3 covers 17 residues. V was cut by 6 bases and J by 0 bases, with 15 bases left in between. CDR1 is MGHRA, CDR2 YSYEKL, per germline.

This clonotype was found many times. The chain joins TRBV7-2 to TRBJ2-5, with D possibly being TRBD1 (6 bases). The germline CDR1 and CDR2 sequences are SGHTA and FQGNSA. This CDR3 region has 13 residues. V was trimmed by 3 bases and J by 5 bases, leaving 10 bases between them. The DNA of the CDR3 is TGTGCCAGCAGCTTTCAGGGGAAGGAGACCCAGTACTTC. Protein sequence: CASSFQGKETQYF.

The V call is TRBV7-2, the J call TRBJ2-7, with TRBD1 matching 7 bases. Germline CDR1 is SGHTA and CDR2 is FQGNSA. This CDR3 has 13 residues. V gave up 1 base and J gave up 6 bases; unmatched junction bases: 3. The CDR3 nucleotides read TGTGCCAGCAGCTTAGGACAGGGTCGCGAGCAGTACGTC. Translated: CASSLGQGREQYV.

J is TRBJ1-4 and V is TRBV5-4, with 7 bases identical to TRBD1. The CDR3 runs 14 residues. Looked up from germline, CDR1 is SGHNT and CDR2 is YYREEE (reference sequence). V was clipped by 4 bases and J by 2 bases; unmatched bases: 2. The CDR3 protein is CASSPTGTNEKLFF. CDR3 in DNA: TGTGCCAGCAGCCCGACAGGGACTAATGAAAAACTGTTTTTT.

This clonotype was counted a few times. This chain links TRBV20-1 with TRBJ2-1; D not resolved. V was cut by 3 bases and J by 6 bases, with 6 bases left in between. Germline V gives CDR1 DFQATT, CDR2 SNEGSKA (reference sequence). CDR3 length equals 11 residues. The CDR3 protein is CSASPGNEQFF. The CDR3 DNA sequence: TGCAGTGCTAGTCCCGGCAATGAGCAGTTCTTC.

The chain is built from TRBV7-2 and TRBJ1-2, with D uncertain. Trimming stripped 3 bases from V and 5 bases from J, with 7 bases between. Germline-derived CDR1 and CDR2 are SGHTA and FQGNSA. CDR3 length: 12 residues. The CDR3 DNA follows: TGTGCCAGCAGCTTGGTCATTTATGGCTACACCTTC. It codes for CASSLVIYGYTF.

The chain carries TRBV7-2 and TRBJ2-1; 12 positions match TRBD2. The CDR3 length is 16 residues. From germline, CDR1 is SGHTA and CDR2 FQGNSA. V dropped 1 base and J dropped 9; count of bases not matched to a gene: 7. CDR3 residues: CASSLVSSGGAGEQFF. Here the CDR3 DNA reads TGTGCCAGCAGCTTAGTATCTAGCGGGGGGGCGGGTGAGCAGTTCTTC. The full variable domain, completed using reference TRBV7-2 and TRBJ2-1, is GAGVSQSPSNKVTEKGKDVELRCDPISGHTALYWYRQSLGQGLEFLIYFQGNSAPDKSGLPSDRFSAERTGGSVSTLTIQRTQQEDSAVYLCASSLVSSGGAGEQFFGPGTRLTVL.

The rearrangement uses TRBV5-1 and TRBJ2-4; the D is unclear. Trimming shortened V by 6 bases and J by 9 bases, and 16 bases separated the two germline ends. The CDR3 runs to 13 residues. Germline-derived CDR1 and CDR2 are SGHRS and YFSETQ. The CDR3 spells CASTSPSSPIQYF. CDR3 nucleotide sequence: TGCGCCAGCACGTCTCCTAGTTCGCCCATTCAGTACTTC. The full variable domain, rest sourced from reference TRBV5-1 and TRBJ2-4, is KAGVTQTPRYLIKTRGQQVTLSCSPISGHRSVSWYQQTPGQGLQFLFEYFSETQRNKGNFPGRFSGRQFSNSRSEMNVSTLELGDSALYLCASTSPSSPIQYFGAGTRLSVL.

This clonotype was seen only a few times. The chain uses TRBV7-2 and TRBJ1-5; 8 positions agree with TRBD1. Germline V CDR1 and CDR2: SGHTA, FQGNSA. Losses at the gene ends were 2 bases for V and 3 bases for J; bases not matched to a gene: 15. The CDR3 sequence is 19 residues long. The CDR3 is CASSLTPYSGQASNQPQHF. For the CDR3, the DNA is TGTGCCAGCAGCTTAACACCATACTCGGGACAGGCTTCCAATCAGCCCCAGCATTTT. The full variable domain, its missing parts supplied by reference TRBV7-2 and TRBJ1-5, is GAGVSQSPSNKVTEKGKDVELRCDPISGHTALYWYRQSLGQGLEFLIYFQGNSAPDKSGLPSDRFSAERTGGSVSTLTIQRTQQEDSAVYLCASSLTPYSGQASNQPQHFGDGTRLSIL.

To note about this clonotype: A read error may account for a junction end that differs from germline. The V gene is TRBV6-2 or TRBV6-3, the J gene TRBJ2-3; D not certain. Germline V gene lookup returns CDR1 MNHEY and CDR2 SVGEGT. The CDR3 has 12 amino acids. The CDR3 region is CASSPEHRYAVF. The CDR3 region has the DNA TGTGCCAGCAGCCCCGAGCACAGATACGCAGTATTT.

CDR3 sequence reads: CSALPGGYNEQFF. The CDR3 nucleotides are TGCAGTGCTCTACCAGGGGGCTACAATGAGCAGTTCTTC. This sequence joins TRBV20-1 and TRBJ2-1; TRBD1 matches 7 bases. Germline loops: CDR1 DFQATT, CDR2 SNEGSKA (reference sequence). Unmatched junction bases numbered 4, after V lost 5 bases and J lost 3 bases. CDR3 length equals 13 residues.

The sample holds a few counts of this clonotype. The chain links TRBV5-1 to TRBJ1-2, with TRBD1 as a possible D gene (5 bases). The CDR3 has 17 amino acids. Germline V gives CDR1 SGHRS, CDR2 YFSETQ. Between the trimmed V and J ends, which lost 1 base and 0 bases, there was a span of 16 bases. CDR3 in amino acids: CASSLYGGDPSNYGYTF. CDR3 nucleotide sequence: TGCGCCAGCAGCTTGTACGGGGGGGACCCCTCTAACTATGGCTACACCTTC.

In its sample, this clonotype was seen many times. The chain employs TRBV5-1 and TRBJ2-5, with D hard to call. The V gene lost 4 bases and the J gene lost 5 bases, with 9 bases spanning the gap. Germline CDR1 reads SGHRS; CDR2 reads YFSETQ. The CDR3 extends over 12 amino acids. The chain's CDR3 is CASSEIWETQYF. DNA of the CDR3: TGCGCCAGCAGCGAAATTTGGGAGACCCAGTACTTC. Complete variable domain (other parts from reference TRBV5-1 and TRBJ2-5): KAGVTQTPRYLIKTRGQQVTLSCSPISGHRSVSWYQQTPGQGLQFLFEYFSETQRNKGNFPGRFSGRQFSNSRSEMNVSTLELGDSALYLCASSEIWETQYFGPGTRLLVL.

V gene TRBV19 combines with J gene TRBJ2-5, with TRBD1 as a possible D gene (5 bases). The CDR3 totals 13 residues. V dropped 2 bases and J dropped 5 bases, with 9 bases sitting between them. In germline, CDR1 is LNHDA, CDR2 SQIVND (reference sequence). For the CDR3, the DNA is TGTGCCAGTAGTATAAGGGGTACGGAGACCCAGTACTTC. Residues: CASSIRGTETQYF.

This clonotype was detected only a few times. The chain links TRBV18 to TRBJ2-1; 16 nucleotides line up with TRBD2. This CDR3 is 19 amino acids long. Germline V CDR1 and CDR2: KGHSH, LQKENI. Trimming at V came to 3 bases and at J to 0 bases, leaving 5 bases not matched to a gene. The CDR3 loop reads CASSPPGLAGGSSYNEQFF. In nucleotides, the CDR3 is TGTGCCAGCTCACCGCCGGGACTAGCGGGGGGGAGCTCCTACAATGAGCAGTTCTTC.